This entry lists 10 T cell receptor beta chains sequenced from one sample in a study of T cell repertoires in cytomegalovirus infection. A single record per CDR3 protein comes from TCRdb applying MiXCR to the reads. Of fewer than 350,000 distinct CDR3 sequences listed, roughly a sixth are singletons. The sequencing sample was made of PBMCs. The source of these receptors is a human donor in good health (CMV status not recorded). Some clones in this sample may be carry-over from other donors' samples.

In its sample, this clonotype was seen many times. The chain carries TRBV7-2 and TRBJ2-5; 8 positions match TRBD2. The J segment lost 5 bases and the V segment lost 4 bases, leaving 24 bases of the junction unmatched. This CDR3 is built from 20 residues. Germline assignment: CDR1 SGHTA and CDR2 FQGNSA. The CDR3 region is CASSSKVRRWTSRLGETQYF. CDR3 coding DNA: TGTGCCAGCAGCTCTAAGGTCCGCCGTTGGACTAGCCGGTTGGGGGAGACCCAGTACTTC.

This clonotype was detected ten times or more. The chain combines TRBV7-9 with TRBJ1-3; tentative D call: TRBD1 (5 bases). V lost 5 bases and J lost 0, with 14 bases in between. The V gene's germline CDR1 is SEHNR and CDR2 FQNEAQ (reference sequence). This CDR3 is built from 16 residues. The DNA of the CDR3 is TGTGCCAGCAGCGCACACCAGGGCATCTCTGGAAACACCATATATTTT. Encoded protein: CASSAHQGISGNTIYF.

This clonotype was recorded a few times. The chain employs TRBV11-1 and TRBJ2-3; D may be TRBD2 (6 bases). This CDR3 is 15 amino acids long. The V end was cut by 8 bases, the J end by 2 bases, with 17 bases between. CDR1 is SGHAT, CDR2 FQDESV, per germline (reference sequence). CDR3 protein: CASSRDSTFTDTQYF. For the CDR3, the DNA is TGTGCCAGCTCCCGGGACTCGACTTTCACAGATACGCAGTATTTT.

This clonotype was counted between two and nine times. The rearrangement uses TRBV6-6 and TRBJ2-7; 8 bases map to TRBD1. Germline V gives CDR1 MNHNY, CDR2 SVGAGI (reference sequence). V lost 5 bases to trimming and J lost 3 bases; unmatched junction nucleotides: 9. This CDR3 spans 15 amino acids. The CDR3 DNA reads TGTGCCAGCAGTGGACTTCGGGACAGGTACTACGAGCAGTACTTC. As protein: CASSGLRDRYYEQYF.

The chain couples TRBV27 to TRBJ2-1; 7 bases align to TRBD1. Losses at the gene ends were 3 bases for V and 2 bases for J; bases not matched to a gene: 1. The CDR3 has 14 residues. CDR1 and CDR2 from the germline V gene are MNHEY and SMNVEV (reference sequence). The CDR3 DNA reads TGTGCCAGCAGTTTGGGACAGCCCTACAATGAGCAGTTCTTC. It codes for CASSLGQPYNEQFF.

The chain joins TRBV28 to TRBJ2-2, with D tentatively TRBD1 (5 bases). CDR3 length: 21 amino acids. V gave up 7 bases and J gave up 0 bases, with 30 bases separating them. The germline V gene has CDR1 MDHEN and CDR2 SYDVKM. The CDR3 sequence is CASNTVGITPKWTTNTGELFF. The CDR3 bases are TGTGCCAGCAATACAGTCGGTATCACCCCGAAGTGGACAACGAACACCGGGGAGCTGTTTTTT.

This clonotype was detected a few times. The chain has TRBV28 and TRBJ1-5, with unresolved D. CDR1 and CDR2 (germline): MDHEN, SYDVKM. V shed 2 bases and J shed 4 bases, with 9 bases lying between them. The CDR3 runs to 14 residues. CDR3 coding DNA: TGTGCCAGCAGTTTAATGGGCGTAAATCAGCCCCAGCATTTT. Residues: CASSLMGVNQPQHF.

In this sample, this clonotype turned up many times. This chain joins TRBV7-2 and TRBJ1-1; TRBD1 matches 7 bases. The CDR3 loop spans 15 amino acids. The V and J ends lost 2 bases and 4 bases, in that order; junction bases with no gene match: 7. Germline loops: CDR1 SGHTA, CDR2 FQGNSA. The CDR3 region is CASSLWRGQFTEAFF. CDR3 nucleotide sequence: TGTGCCAGCAGCTTATGGCGGGGACAGTTCACTGAAGCTTTCTTT.

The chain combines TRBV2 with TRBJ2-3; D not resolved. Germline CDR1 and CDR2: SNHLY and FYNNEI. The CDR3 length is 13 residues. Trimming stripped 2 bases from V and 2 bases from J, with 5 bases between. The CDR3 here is CASSEPITDTQYF. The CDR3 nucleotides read TGTGCCAGCAGTGAACCCATCACAGATACGCAGTATTTT. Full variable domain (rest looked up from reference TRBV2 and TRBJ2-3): EPEVTQTPSHQVTQMGQEVILRCVPISNHLYFYWYRQILGQKVEFLVSFYNNEISEKSEIFDDQFSVERPDGSNFTLKIRSTKLEDSAMYFCASSEPITDTQYFGPGTRLTVL.

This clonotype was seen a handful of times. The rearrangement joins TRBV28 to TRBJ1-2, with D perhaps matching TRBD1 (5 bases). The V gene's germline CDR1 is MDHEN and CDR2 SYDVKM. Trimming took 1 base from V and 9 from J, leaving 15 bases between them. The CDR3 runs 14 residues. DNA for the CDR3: TGTGCCAGCAGTTTATCAGGGACGGTGGACAGCTACACCTTC. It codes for CASSLSGTVDSYTF.